The 13 T cell receptor beta chains below come from one sample, sequenced in a study of response to subunit inactivated influenza vaccine. TCRdb re-called the RT-PCR reads through MiXCR, storing one row per CDR3 protein. This sample carries roughly 170,000 distinct CDR3 sequences, around 8.8% of them seen once, and the ten largest clones take 9.5% to 13%. The input for sequencing was non-naive T cells sorted from PBMCs, taken on the day of vaccination. The receptors here all came from a man between 50 and 59 years old who received an inactivated influenza vaccine.

This clonotype was counted ten times or more. The gene calls are TRBV5-1 and TRBJ1-6; TRBD1 matches at 7 bases. The CDR3 is 15 residues long. The junction had 7 bases not matched to a gene; V was cut back by 4 bases and J by 6 bases. CDR1 is SGHRS and CDR2 is YFSETQ in the germline V gene. CDR3 region: CASSPETGTNSPLHF. CDR3 nucleotide sequence: TGCGCCAGCAGCCCGGAGACAGGGACTAATTCACCCCTCCACTTT. The full variable domain, rest sourced from reference TRBV5-1 and TRBJ1-6, is KAGVTQTPRYLIKTRGQQVTLSCSPISGHRSVSWYQQTPGQGLQFLFEYFSETQRNKGNFPGRFSGRQFSNSRSEMNVSTLELGDSALYLCASSPETGTNSPLHFGNGTRLTVT.

This clonotype was recorded many times. The rearrangement links TRBV27 to TRBJ2-3, with 8 bases lining up with TRBD2. This CDR3 is built from 16 residues. J was trimmed by 4 bases and V by 7 bases; bases with no gene match: 13. CDR1 and CDR2 from the germline V gene are MNHEY and SMNVEV (reference sequence). As DNA, the CDR3 is TGTGCCAGCACTCCCAACCCGGGAGGGGAGGCAGATACGCAGTATTTT. Its translation: CASTPNPGGEADTQYF.

V and J are TRBV7-8 and TRBJ2-7, with D perhaps TRBD1 (6 bases). Germline-derived CDR1 and CDR2 are SGHVS and FQNEAQ. V shed 2 bases and J shed 3 bases, with 14 bases lying between them. The CDR3 extends over 15 amino acids. CDR3 residues: CASSLSSSRGYEQYF. The CDR3 region has the DNA TGTGCCAGCAGCTTAAGTTCCAGCAGGGGCTACGAGCAGTACTTC.

This sequence joins TRBV4-3 and TRBJ2-5; possibly TRBD1 for D (5 bases). Trimming shortened V by 0 bases and J by 4 bases, and 12 bases separated the two germline ends. The CDR3 totals 15 residues. Germline V gene sequence: CDR1 LGHNA, CDR2 YSLEER. Here the CDR3 DNA reads TGCGCCAGCAGCCAAGAGGGCAGGGTAGGAGAGACCCAGTACTTC. Protein product: CASSQEGRVGETQYF.

The rearrangement joins TRBV12-3 or TRBV12-4 to TRBJ2-7; tentative D call: TRBD2 (6 bases). This CDR3 contains 14 residues. The V end lost 5 bases, the J end lost 4 bases, and 15 bases lay between the germline ends. The CDR3 nucleotides read TGTGCCAGCAGTCCCCCCGGGGGAGTGTACGAGCAGTACTTC. Its translation is CASSPPGGVYEQYF.

This clonotype was found many times. The J gene is TRBJ2-2, the V gene TRBV20-1, with TRBD2 identical over 7 bases. This CDR3 has 12 amino acids. V shed 3 bases, J shed 6 bases, and the junction held 1 base outside the gene matches. Germline assignment: CDR1 DFQATT and CDR2 SNEGSKA (reference sequence). CDR3 loop: CSASGLAGELFF. DNA of the CDR3: TGCAGTGCTAGCGGACTAGCCGGGGAGCTGTTTTTT.

The chain carries TRBV4-2 and TRBJ2-7, with D possibly TRBD2 on 5 matching bases. The CDR3 extends over 14 amino acids. V dropped 6 bases and J dropped 7 bases, with 19 bases sitting between them. Germline values: CDR1 LGHNA, CDR2 YNFKEQ. The CDR3 loop reads CASRPSSPYEEQYF. The CDR3 DNA follows: TGTGCCAGCAGGCCTAGCAGCCCCTACGAGGAGCAGTACTTC.

This clonotype was counted a few times. The chain recombines TRBV19 with TRBJ2-5, with no clear D. CDR1 is LNHDA, CDR2 SQIVND, per germline (reference sequence). CDR3 size: 16 residues. Trimming took 5 bases from V and 3 from J, leaving 19 bases between them. CDR3 sequence (DNA): TGTGCCAGTAGTGACCGGAGAGTTGGGTTAAAAGAGACCCAGTACTTC. This encodes CASSDRRVGLKETQYF.

This clonotype was observed at least ten times. This rearrangement joins TRBV2 to TRBJ1-5; no clear D. The V end lost 1 base, the J end lost 4 bases, and 8 bases lay between the germline ends. The CDR3 is 14 amino acids. The germline V gene has CDR1 SNHLY and CDR2 FYNNEI. The DNA for the CDR3 is TGTGCCAGCAGTGAAGATATAGTAAATCAGCCCCAGCATTTT. This sequence encodes CASSEDIVNQPQHF.

This clonotype was recorded a few times. The chain carries TRBV7-3 and TRBJ2-2; TRBD2 agrees at 7 bases. The CDR3 sequence is 15 residues long. V lost 1 base, J lost 4 bases, and 3 bases stayed unmatched. CDR1 is SGHTA, CDR2 FQGTGA, per germline. CDR3 in amino acids: CASSLMASGTGELFF. In DNA form, the CDR3 reads TGTGCCAGCAGCTTAATGGCTAGCGGCACCGGGGAGCTGTTTTTT.

This clonotype was detected many times. The chain carries TRBV28 and TRBJ2-3; D is uncertain. The CDR3 covers 12 residues. Germline V gives CDR1 MDHEN, CDR2 SYDVKM. V was trimmed by 5 bases and J by 5 bases, leaving 8 bases between them. The CDR3 region has the DNA TGTGCCAGCAGTGGATCAGTAGATACGCAGTATTTT. It encodes CASSGSVDTQYF. Full variable domain (outside the CDR3, taken from reference TRBV28 and TRBJ2-3): DVKVTQSSRYLVKRTGEKVFLECVQDMDHENMFWYRQDPGLGLRLIYFSYDVKMKEKGDIPEGYSVSREKKERFSLILESASTNQTSMYLCASSGSVDTQYFGPGTRLTVL.

This clonotype was found a few times. The rearrangement links TRBV6-5 to TRBJ2-6; D is unresolved. The CDR3 spans 15 residues. CDR1 MNHEY and CDR2 SVGAGI come from the germline V gene. The V gene lost 0 bases and the J gene lost 2 bases, with 5 bases spanning the gap. The CDR3 here is CASSYSNTGANVLTF. CDR3 sequence (DNA): TGTGCCAGCAGTTACTCGAACACTGGGGCCAACGTCCTGACTTTC.

The chain recombines TRBV10-2 with TRBJ2-5; tentative D call: TRBD2 (5 bases). The CDR3 runs 14 residues. Between the trimmed V and J ends, which lost 6 bases and 2 bases, there was a span of 13 bases. Germline V lookup: CDR1 WSHSY, CDR2 SAAADI. CDR3 in amino acids: CASRKEAGQETQYF. In nucleotides, the CDR3 is TGCGCCAGCAGGAAGGAGGCAGGTCAAGAGACCCAGTACTTC.